Included here is one T cell receptor (beta chain) sequence, with context. The record originates from a study of T cell responses to AZD1222 COVID-19 vaccine. Study-level background: Second-dose intervals of approximately 4 or approximately 12 weeks were pooled.

The table came from immunoSEQ multiplex PCR; TCRdb's copy has only in-frame clones and leaves some out. The sample shows roughly 150,000 clones, roughly 88% of them seen only once. V lost 4 bases, J lost 6 bases, and 12 bases lay in between. The CDR3 runs to 13 residues. Germline V lookup: CDR1 KGHSH, CDR2 LQKENI. Sequencing was performed on peripheral blood, taken on day 0 of AZD1222 vaccination. This TCR was recovered from an adult in good health. J is TRBJ1-2 and V is TRBV18; tentative D call: TRBD1 (6 bases). DNA of the CDR3: TGTGCCAGCTCACGGACAGATGAAGATGGCTACACCTTC. This codes for CASSRTDEDGYTF.